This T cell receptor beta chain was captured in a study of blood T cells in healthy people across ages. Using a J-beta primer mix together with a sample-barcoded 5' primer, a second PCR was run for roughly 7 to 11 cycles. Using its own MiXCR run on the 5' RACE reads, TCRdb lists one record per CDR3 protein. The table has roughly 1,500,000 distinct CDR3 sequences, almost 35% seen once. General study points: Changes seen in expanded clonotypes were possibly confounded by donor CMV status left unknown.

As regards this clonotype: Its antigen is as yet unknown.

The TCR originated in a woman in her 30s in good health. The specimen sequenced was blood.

CDR3 nucleotides: TGTGCCAGCAGTGGCTTGGTGACGAGCTCCTACGAGCAGTACTTC. This encodes CASSGLVTSSYEQYF. This chain links TRBV6-1 with TRBJ2-7, with D hard to call. Germline CDR1 MNHNS, CDR2 SASEGT. Trimming stripped 4 bases from V and 0 bases from J, with 13 bases between. CDR3 length equals 15 residues.